This TCR beta chain derives from a study of T cell responses to AZD1222 COVID-19 vaccine. The V gene's germline CDR1 is SGHRS and CDR2 YFSETQ. Trimming removed 0 bases at V and 2 bases at J, with 10 bases between. The length of the CDR3 is 15 residues. Some clones are missing from TCRdb's copy, which holds only in-frame ones; the method was immunoSEQ multiplex PCR. Among 150,000 to 200,000 clones listed, about nine tenths were seen once. The sequence was obtained from an adult in good health. The starting material was peripheral blood, obtained on day 0 of MenACWY control vaccination. V usage is TRBV5-1 and J usage is TRBJ2-3; no definite D call. As DNA, the CDR3 is TGCGCCAGCAGCTTGGGGCAGCGCCTCACAGATACGCAGTATTTT. Its protein product is CASSLGQRLTDTQYF.